Listed here are 28 T cell receptor beta chains from one sample, sequenced in a study of T cells expressing NK-cell markers. Each CDR3 protein gets one entry in TCRdb, which reprocessed the 5' RACE reads and gives no DNA. The sample table sets out about 450,000 distinct CDR3 sequences. The sequenced sample was blood T cells: a sorted CD56 or NKG2C T cell subset, CD4+ or CD8+ T cells, or bulk PBMC T cells (not recorded which). These receptors all stem from a woman between 18 and 70 years old in good health.

V is TRBV11-2 and J is TRBJ2-1; absent DNA, TCRdb's TRBD2 call cannot be checked. The germline V gene encodes CDR1 SGHAT and CDR2 FQNNGV. The CDR3 sequence is 18 residues long. The CDR3 spells CASSSGLAGGPGYNEQFF.

The genes are TRBV27 and TRBJ2-1; the TCRdb D gene call, TRBD2, has no DNA to confirm it. The CDR3 covers 15 residues. Per germline, CDR1 MNHEY and CDR2 SMNVEV (reference sequence). Here the CDR3 reads CASSLIAGSYNEQFF.

V gene TRBV20-1 combines with J gene TRBJ2-1; the D call from TCRdb, TRBD2, cannot be confirmed without DNA. Germline V gene lookup returns CDR1 DFQATT and CDR2 SNEGSKA (reference sequence). CDR3 length: 14 residues. The CDR3: CSATGSGTYNEQFF.

The CDR3 loop is CASSFLAGEQYF. This chain connects TRBV12-3 or TRBV12-4 to TRBJ2-7; TCRdb's D call, TRBD2, is unchecked because there is no DNA. This CDR3 has 12 residues.

The rearrangement links TRBV4-2 to TRBJ2-5; TCRdb's D gene call, TRBD1, goes unchecked for lack of DNA. The CDR3 is 16 amino acids. The germline CDR1 and CDR2 sequences are LGHNA and YNFKEQ. CDR3 amino acids: CASSQGAGATQETQYF.

V gene TRBV12-3 or TRBV12-4 combines with J gene TRBJ2-5; TCRdb's D call of TRBD1 is untestable without DNA. This CDR3 region has 17 residues. CDR3 loop: CASSLAPGMGWQETQYF.

This rearrangement joins TRBV7-2 to TRBJ2-1; TCRdb's assignment of TRBD1 cannot be checked, as there is no DNA. CDR3 length equals 14 residues. Per germline, CDR1 SGHTA and CDR2 FQGNSA. CDR3 amino acids: CASSFRTAYNEQFF.

This chain connects TRBV7-9 to TRBJ2-3; TCRdb selects TRBD2, and the lack of DNA leaves this call unchecked. Germline loops: CDR1 SEHNR, CDR2 FQNEAQ (reference sequence). This CDR3 region has 16 residues. The CDR3 reads CASSPSGRGGTDTQYF.

This rearrangement joins TRBV12-3 or TRBV12-4 to TRBJ2-1. The CDR3 runs to 17 residues. CDR3 residues: CASSLVGWGGPYNEQFF.

This chain connects TRBV6-5 to TRBJ2-2. The CDR3 has 12 amino acids. CDR1 is MNHEY and CDR2 is SVGAGI in the germline V gene. The CDR3: CASSDNTGELFF.

The rearrangement links TRBV11-2 to TRBJ2-1. The CDR3 runs 15 residues. Per the germline V gene, CDR1 is SGHAT and CDR2 is FQNNGV. The CDR3: CASSLGATTLNEQFF.

The V gene is TRBV7-9, the J gene TRBJ1-1. CDR3 size: 15 residues. Germline CDR1 is SEHNR and CDR2 is FQNEAQ (reference sequence). The CDR3 is CASSLVPIVDTEAFF.

The chain joins TRBV7-9 to TRBJ2-2; TCRdb calls TRBD1, which cannot be checked without DNA. CDR1 and CDR2 (germline): SEHNR, FQNEAQ (reference sequence). This CDR3 is 17 amino acids long. CDR3 sequence reads: CASSPNPTGVRSGELFF.

V gene TRBV2 combines with J gene TRBJ1-5; checking the TCRdb D call of TRBD1 is not possible without DNA. Germline values: CDR1 SNHLY, CDR2 FYNNEI. The CDR3 is made up of 15 amino acids. CDR3 protein: CASSEAGTGNQPQHF. Looking up the rest from reference TRBV2 and TRBJ1-5 gives the full variable domain: EPEVTQTPSHQVTQMGQEVILRCVPISNHLYFYWYRQILGQKVEFLVSFYNNEISEKSEIFDDQFSVERPDGSNFTLKIRSTKLEDSAMYFCASSEAGTGNQPQHFGDGTRLSIL.

This chain joins TRBV2 and TRBJ2-7. CDR3 length equals 16 residues. Germline V gene data show CDR1 as SNHLY and CDR2 as FYNNEI. The CDR3: CASSDLGLQESYEQYF.

This chain joins TRBV6-1 and TRBJ1-2. This CDR3 region has 13 residues. Germline CDR1 MNHNS, CDR2 SASEGT. CDR3 in amino acids: CASRATHYYGYTF.

The V call is TRBV5-1, the J call TRBJ2-7; TCRdb reports TRBD1, a call that lacks DNA to check it against. The germline V gene has CDR1 SGHRS and CDR2 YFSETQ. The CDR3 is 13 residues long. CDR3 residues: CASSHDSLGEQYF.

The rearrangement joins TRBV7-9 to TRBJ2-1. The CDR3 runs to 12 residues. From germline, CDR1 is SEHNR and CDR2 FQNEAQ (reference sequence). The CDR3 protein is CASSLVLFEQFF.

The chain uses TRBV7-2 and TRBJ2-7; TCRdb reports TRBD1, a call that lacks DNA to check it against. The CDR3 runs to 16 residues. Per germline, CDR1 SGHTA and CDR2 FQGNSA. CDR3: CASSAAGTGGLYEQYF.

The chain combines TRBV29-1 with TRBJ2-7; TCRdb's D call of TRBD1 is untestable without DNA. From germline, CDR1 is SQVTM and CDR2 ANQGSEA. This CDR3 contains 13 residues. CDR3 in amino acids: CSVERLSRGEQYF.

V gene TRBV3-1 combines with J gene TRBJ2-3; the TCRdb D gene call, TRBD2, has no DNA to confirm it. The CDR3 contains 14 residues. The germline V gene encodes CDR1 LGHDT and CDR2 YNNKEL (reference sequence). The CDR3 loop is CASQGLAGGDTQYF.

This chain joins TRBV12-3 or TRBV12-4 and TRBJ2-7; TCRdb's assignment of TRBD1 cannot be checked, as there is no DNA. This CDR3 comprises 13 residues. CDR3 sequence reads: CASSPDSLYEQYF.

The rearrangement uses TRBV10-3 and TRBJ2-3; TCRdb returns TRBD2, unconfirmable since there is no DNA. The CDR3 totals 17 residues. Looked up from germline, CDR1 is ENHRY and CDR2 is SYGVKD. The CDR3 loop is CAISESSASGHTDTQYF.

V usage is TRBV4-1 and J usage is TRBJ1-2; TCRdb proposes TRBD1, but this gene call is untestable without DNA. This CDR3 region has 14 residues. Germline V CDR1 and CDR2: MGHRA, YSYEKL. The CDR3 loop is CASSPVDRADGYTF.

The gene calls are TRBV20-1 and TRBJ2-7; TCRdb selects TRBD2, and the lack of DNA leaves this call unchecked. The V gene's germline CDR1 is DFQATT and CDR2 SNEGSKA (reference sequence). This CDR3 has 16 residues. CDR3 residues: CSARGQSGPFRVEQYF.

The chain is built from TRBV6-2 or TRBV6-3 and TRBJ1-2; there is no DNA to check the TCRdb D call of TRBD1. The CDR3 consists of 13 residues. CDR1 is MNHEY and CDR2 is SVGEGT in the germline V gene. The CDR3 protein is CASSSRQGRGYTF.

The V and J genes are TRBV11-2 and TRBJ2-3. Germline V gives CDR1 SGHAT, CDR2 FQNNGV. This CDR3 contains 12 residues. The CDR3 reads CASSYSGDTQYF. The full variable domain, rest sourced from reference TRBV11-2 and TRBJ2-3, is EAGVAQSPRYKIIEKRQSVAFWCNPISGHATLYWYQQILGQGPKLLIQFQNNGVVDDSQLPKDRFSAERLKGVDSTLKIQPAKLEDSAVYLCASSYSGDTQYFGPGTRLTVL.

The chain uses TRBV10-2 and TRBJ2-3; without DNA, the TCRdb call of TRBD1 cannot be checked. This CDR3 is built from 14 residues. From germline, CDR1 is WSHSY and CDR2 SAAADI. The CDR3 is CATSSTGSTDTQYF.